Shown below are 20 T cell receptor beta chains from a single sample sequenced in a study of blood T cell repertoires in COVID-19. Profiling relied on immunoSEQ multiplex PCR, and the TCRdb table lists in-frame clones only, not all of them. Altogether 250,000 to 300,000 clones are present, 70% to 90% being singletons, with the ten largest covering roughly 4%. The sequencing sample was made of peripheral blood. Source of these receptors: a man between 18 and 35 years old with active or convalescent COVID-19.

The genes are TRBV7-9 and TRBJ2-1, with 8 bases aligning to TRBD1. This CDR3 is 15 amino acids long. Germline lookup yields CDR1 SEHNR and CDR2 FQNEAQ (reference sequence). Trimming removed 4 bases from V and 7 bases from J; junction bases left unmatched: 9. The CDR3 region has the DNA TGTGCCAGCAGCTGGGGACAGGTTTCTGGGAATGAGCAGTTCTTC. Amino acid sequence: CASSWGQVSGNEQFF.

V is TRBV6-5 and J is TRBJ2-7; 8 bases match TRBD2. The CDR3 length is 15 residues. V lost 7 bases to trimming and J lost 0 bases; unmatched junction nucleotides: 8. From germline, CDR1 is MNHEY and CDR2 SVGAGI. CDR3 sequence (DNA): TGTGCCAGCATCCTGGGCGGGGGGAGCTCCTACGAGCAGTACTTC. Its translation: CASILGGGSSYEQYF.

This chain links TRBV14 with TRBJ1-4; 8 bases agree with TRBD1. V shed 4 bases, J shed 8 bases, and the junction held 12 bases outside the gene matches. From germline, CDR1 is SGHDN and CDR2 FVKESK. The length of the CDR3 is 16 residues. CDR3 in DNA: TGTGCCAGCAGCCCCTCCCGGACAGGGAGACGGGAAAAACTGTTTTTT. It yields the protein CASSPSRTGRREKLFF.

This chain uses TRBV18 with TRBJ2-5; no reliable D call. The CDR3 spans 14 residues. The germline gives CDR1 KGHSH, CDR2 LQKENI. V was shortened by 4 bases and J by 1 base, with 10 bases between the two germline ends. CDR3 in amino acids: CASSLRSLQETQYF. Here the CDR3 DNA reads TGTGCCAGCTCACTTAGAAGTCTCCAAGAGACCCAGTACTTC.

The chain combines TRBV2 with TRBJ1-5; D gene ambiguous. V was shortened by 8 bases and J by 7 bases, with 15 bases between the two germline ends. The CDR3 has 13 residues. In germline, CDR1 is SNHLY, CDR2 FYNNEI. CDR3 DNA: TGTGCCAGCGAACTTGAGCGGGGACAGCCCCAGCATTTT. This encodes CASELERGQPQHF.

J is TRBJ2-2 and V is TRBV11-3, with D possibly being TRBD2 (6 bases). V was pared by 7 bases and J by 5 bases, with 14 bases between. CDR1 SGHNT and CDR2 YENEEA come from the germline V gene. The CDR3 is 14 residues long. The CDR3: CASTLSGGTGELFF. The CDR3 DNA sequence: TGTGCCAGCACCCTCTCCGGGGGTACCGGGGAGCTGTTTTTT.

The CDR3: CASGGGTGELFF. The CDR3 nucleotides read TGTGCCAGTGGAGGTGGGACCGGGGAGCTGTTTTTT. J is TRBJ2-2 and V is TRBV19, with a tentative D call TRBD2 (5 bases). V shed 8 bases and J shed 5 bases, with 9 bases lying between them. The CDR3 is made up of 12 amino acids. CDR1 and CDR2 from the germline V gene are LNHDA and SQIVND (reference sequence).

This clone was counted once. The chain joins TRBV6-5 to TRBJ1-1; TRBD1 might be the D (6 bases). The V gene lost 2 bases and the J gene lost 6 bases, with 13 bases spanning the gap. CDR1 is MNHEY, CDR2 SVGAGI, per germline. The CDR3 contains 14 residues. CDR3 region: CASSYANRVAEAFF. The CDR3 nucleotides read TGTGCCAGCAGTTACGCAAACAGGGTGGCTGAAGCTTTCTTT.

The V gene is TRBV11-2, the J gene TRBJ1-6; D unresolved. Germline V lookup: CDR1 SGHAT, CDR2 FQNNGV. V dropped 3 bases and J dropped 9 bases, with 6 bases sitting between them. The CDR3 runs 12 residues. In nucleotides, the CDR3 is TGTGCCAGCAGCTTGTACAGTTCACCCCTCCACTTT. Protein sequence: CASSLYSSPLHF. Supplemented by reference TRBV11-2 and TRBJ1-6, the full variable domain reads EAGVAQSPRYKIIEKRQSVAFWCNPISGHATLYWYQQILGQGPKLLIQFQNNGVVDDSQLPKDRFSAERLKGVDSTLKIQPAKLEDSAVYLCASSLYSSPLHFGNGTRLTVT.

The rearrangement links TRBV7-2 to TRBJ2-7, with TRBD1 matching 9 bases. V shed 5 bases, J shed 4 bases, and the junction held 15 bases outside the gene matches. CDR1 is SGHTA, CDR2 FQGNSA, per germline. The CDR3 sequence is 17 residues long. CDR3 protein: CASSNRDRVIREYEQYF. The DNA of the CDR3 is TGTGCCAGCAGCAACCGGGACAGGGTAATCAGGGAGTACGAGCAGTACTTC.

The CDR3, as DNA: TGCAGCGTCGGGACAGGGGCTGGAAACACCATATATTTT. It translates to CSVGTGAGNTIYF. This chain links TRBV29-1 with TRBJ1-3; 10 nucleotides line up with TRBD1. Trimming took 6 bases from V and 2 from J; bases not matched to a gene: 1. The CDR3 is made up of 13 amino acids. CDR1 and CDR2 from the germline V gene are SQVTM and ANQGSEA.

This chain connects TRBV2 to TRBJ1-2; no reliable D call. CDR1 is SNHLY, CDR2 FYNNEI, per germline. V was cut by 5 bases and J by 0 bases, with 13 bases left in between. The CDR3 is 15 residues long. This CDR3 reads CASSTYSSANYGYTF. The CDR3 DNA is TGTGCCAGCAGTACTTATAGTTCGGCTAACTATGGCTACACCTTC.

The chain carries TRBV7-9 and TRBJ2-3; TRBD2 is a possible D gene (6 bases). The V gene's germline CDR1 is SEHNR and CDR2 FQNEAQ (reference sequence). Trimming shortened V by 4 bases and J by 0 bases, and 11 bases separated the two germline ends. The CDR3 totals 15 residues. The CDR3 reads CASSSGAASTDTQYF. The CDR3 region has the DNA TGTGCCAGCAGCTCGGGAGCGGCAAGCACAGATACGCAGTATTTT. The whole variable domain, remainder taken from reference TRBV7-9 and TRBJ2-3, is DTGVSQNPRHKITKRGQNVTFRCDPISEHNRLYWYRQTLGQGPEFLTYFQNEAQLEKSRLLSDRFSAERPKGSFSTLEIQRTEQGDSAMYLCASSSGAASTDTQYFGPGTRLTVL.

V gene TRBV5-6 combines with J gene TRBJ2-5; D call uncertain. Trimming removed 1 base at V and 5 bases at J, with 15 bases between. The germline V gene encodes CDR1 SGHDT and CDR2 YYEEEE. The CDR3 is 15 residues long. The CDR3 loop reads CASSLLVVETETQYF. CDR3 bases: TGTGCCAGCAGCTTGTTAGTCGTAGAGACTGAGACCCAGTACTTC.

The V and J genes are TRBV19 and TRBJ1-6; tentatively, D is TRBD1 (6 bases). CDR1 and CDR2 (germline): LNHDA, SQIVND (reference sequence). Trimming cost V 1 base and J 9 bases, with 10 bases left between them. The CDR3 totals 14 residues. The CDR3 DNA is TGTGCCAGTAGTATAGCAGGGGCGGGTTCACCCCTCCACTTT. Its protein product is CASSIAGAGSPLHF.

The chain uses TRBV11-3 and TRBJ2-2, with TRBD1 matching 7 bases. CDR3 length: 15 residues. The germline V gene encodes CDR1 SGHNT and CDR2 YENEEA. V dropped 5 bases and J dropped 0; count of bases not matched to a gene: 3. CDR3 nucleotides: TGTGCCAGCAGCCCGACAGGGACGAACACCGGGGAGCTGTTTTTT. Translated, it gives CASSPTGTNTGELFF.

V and J are TRBV28 and TRBJ1-3; D remains ambiguous. Germline lookup yields CDR1 MDHEN and CDR2 SYDVKM. V lost 10 bases and J lost 11, with 21 bases in between. This CDR3 spans 13 amino acids. CDR3 residues: CATLVPSRVAIYF. CDR3 in DNA: TGTGCCACCCTAGTTCCCTCACGAGTCGCCATATATTTT.

This clone was counted a single time. The chain links TRBV11-2 to TRBJ2-1; 9 bases line up with TRBD2. V shed 1 base, J shed 8 bases, and the junction held 9 bases outside the gene matches. The CDR3 totals 16 residues. Germline V gives CDR1 SGHAT, CDR2 FQNNGV. CDR3 nucleotide sequence: TGTGCCAGCAGCTTAGCCGCGCGGGGGGGCAGGGATGAGCAGTTCTTC. Amino acids: CASSLAARGGRDEQFF. Full variable domain (remainder filled in from reference TRBV11-2 and TRBJ2-1): EAGVAQSPRYKIIEKRQSVAFWCNPISGHATLYWYQQILGQGPKLLIQFQNNGVVDDSQLPKDRFSAERLKGVDSTLKIQPAKLEDSAVYLCASSLAARGGRDEQFFGPGTRLTVL.

The gene calls are TRBV6-2 or TRBV6-3 and TRBJ2-1; D is ambiguous. Per the germline V gene, CDR1 is MNHEY and CDR2 is SVGEGT. The CDR3 has 16 residues. Trimming removed 2 bases at V and 3 bases at J, with 14 bases between. The CDR3 reads CASSYHLSNFYNEQFF. The CDR3 DNA reads TGTGCCAGCAGTTACCATCTTAGCAACTTCTACAATGAGCAGTTCTTC.

The chain links TRBV28 to TRBJ1-6; TRBD1 agrees at 7 bases. The CDR3 contains 14 residues. V shed 3 bases, J shed 10 bases, and the junction held 6 bases outside the gene matches. CDR1 MDHEN and CDR2 SYDVKM come from the germline V gene. The CDR3 DNA reads as TGTGCCAGCAGTTTTAGTGACAGGGTGTCACCCCTCCACTTT. Translation gives CASSFSDRVSPLHF.